One and the same sample provided the 26 T cell receptor beta chains below, sequenced in a study of cytomegalovirus exposure and HLA in healthy donors. The PCR had 60 Vbeta and 13 Jbeta primers. Measured with immunoSEQ multiplex PCR; TCRdb has only the in-frame clones, and not every one. The sample includes roughly 100,000 clones, around 82% of them seen just once. The specimen sequenced was PBMCs. Receptors originate from a woman in her thirties or forties in good health and CMV-seronegative.

This chain connects TRBV4-3 to TRBJ2-1; 9 bases are a match to TRBD2. The CDR3 has 15 amino acids. Unmatched junction bases numbered 1, after V lost 1 base and J lost 3 bases. CDR1 is LGHNA and CDR2 is YSLEER in the germline V gene. CDR3 region: CASSQGTSDYNEQFF. DNA of the CDR3: TGCGCCAGCAGCCAAGGGACTAGCGACTACAATGAGCAGTTCTTC.

J is TRBJ1-1 and V is TRBV9; possible D gene TRBD1, 5 bases. The V gene's germline CDR1 is SGDLS and CDR2 YYNGEE. The CDR3 contains 13 residues. Between the trimmed V and J ends, which lost 4 bases and 4 bases, there was a span of 11 bases. CDR3 loop: CASSPGGSTEAFF. DNA for the CDR3: TGTGCCAGCAGCCCCGGGGGATCCACTGAAGCTTTCTTT. Filled out from reference TRBV9 and TRBJ1-1, the complete variable domain reads DSGVTQTPKHLITATGQRVTLRCSPRSGDLSVYWYQQSLDQGLQFLIQYYNGEERAKGNILERFSAQQFPDLHSELNLSSLELGDSALYFCASSPGGSTEAFFGQGTRLTVV.

J is TRBJ2-7 and V is TRBV4-3, with 9 bases lining up with TRBD1. Trimming took 4 bases from V and 3 from J; bases not matched to a gene: 13. Germline V gene sequence: CDR1 LGHNA, CDR2 YSLEER. This CDR3 is built from 17 residues. CDR3 sequence reads: CASSPTYKGQGYYEQYF. The CDR3 DNA reads as TGCGCCAGCAGCCCTACTTATAAGGGACAGGGCTACTACGAGCAGTACTTC.

The count of this clone is one. V usage is TRBV10-3 and J usage is TRBJ2-7; no definite D call. This CDR3 has 17 residues. V was cut by 3 bases and J by 0 bases, with 18 bases left in between. CDR1 and CDR2 (germline): ENHRY, SYGVKD. The CDR3 region is CAISDPLNHFSSYEQYF. Here the CDR3 DNA reads TGTGCCATCAGTGACCCTCTGAATCACTTCTCCTCCTACGAGCAGTACTTC.

This clone occurred a few times. V and J are TRBV13 and TRBJ1-6; tentative D call: TRBD1 (5 bases). This CDR3 is 16 amino acids long. CDR1 and CDR2 (germline): PRHDT, FYEKMQ (reference sequence). With 3 bases removed from V and 6 bases from J, the gap between germline ends came to 15 bases. The CDR3 bases are TGTGCCAGCAGCTTGGGCCAGGGCATGGGTAATTCACCCCTCCACTTT. Translating it yields CASSLGQGMGNSPLHF.

V usage is TRBV9 and J usage is TRBJ2-1; D might be TRBD2 (6 bases). The germline V and J ends were trimmed by 2 bases and 3 bases, with 18 bases remaining between them. The CDR3 consists of 17 residues. Germline CDR1 SGDLS, CDR2 YYNGEE. CDR3 region: CASSVNFGEDNYNEQFF. DNA of the CDR3: TGTGCCAGCAGCGTGAACTTCGGGGAGGACAACTACAATGAGCAGTTCTTC.

In its sample, this clone was seen once. The chain has TRBV29-1 and TRBJ1-1, with no clear D. The CDR3 contains 14 residues. Germline CDR1 is SQVTM and CDR2 is ANQGSEA. Trimming left V 6 bases short and J 4 bases short, with 18 bases between. Here the CDR3 reads CSVFEIDRGTEAFF. CDR3 sequence (DNA): TGCAGCGTCTTTGAAATCGACCGCGGCACTGAAGCTTTCTTT.

The chain uses TRBV6-4 and TRBJ2-7; TRBD1 might be the D (5 bases). V dropped 6 bases and J dropped 0 bases, with 12 bases sitting between them. This CDR3 has 14 residues. CDR1 is MRHNA, CDR2 SNTAGT, per germline. The DNA of the CDR3 is TGTGCCAGCAGCCCGACAGAATTCTCCTACGAGCAGTACTTC. Amino acid sequence: CASSPTEFSYEQYF.

The J gene is TRBJ2-5, the V gene TRBV7-2, with 9 bases identical to TRBD2. There are 16 residues in the CDR3. With 0 bases clipped from V and 4 bases from J, the junction kept 6 bases outside the gene matches. CDR1 and CDR2 (germline): SGHTA, FQGNSA. CDR3 sequence (DNA): TGTGCCAGCAGCTTAGCTTTACTAGCGGGCGGAGAGACCCAGTACTTC. It is translated as CASSLALLAGGETQYF. The full variable domain, completed using reference TRBV7-2 and TRBJ2-5, is GAGVSQSPSNKVTEKGKDVELRCDPISGHTALYWYRQSLGQGLEFLIYFQGNSAPDKSGLPSDRFSAERTGGSVSTLTIQRTQQEDSAVYLCASSLALLAGGETQYFGPGTRLLVL.

This clone was counted once. The gene calls are TRBV6-5 and TRBJ2-1, with a weak D call TRBD2 (6 bases). Per germline, CDR1 MNHEY and CDR2 SVGAGI. The V end lost 2 bases, the J end lost 6 bases, and 11 bases lay between the germline ends. CDR3 length equals 14 residues. The CDR3 sequence is CASSYGQEGNEQFF. CDR3 bases: TGTGCCAGCAGTTACGGCCAGGAGGGCAATGAGCAGTTCTTC.

V is TRBV19 and J is TRBJ2-7; possibly TRBD1 for D (6 bases). Germline V CDR1 and CDR2: LNHDA, SQIVND (reference sequence). CDR3 length equals 14 residues. Trimming left V 9 bases short and J 2 bases short, with 17 bases between. The CDR3 sequence is CASHRRDMPYEQYF. The CDR3 nucleotides read TGTGCCAGCCATCGCCGGGACATGCCCTACGAGCAGTACTTC.

The genes are TRBV7-6 and TRBJ2-5; 8 nucleotides match TRBD1. The CDR3 length is 13 residues. With 5 bases clipped from V and 3 bases from J, the junction kept 2 bases outside the gene matches. Per germline, CDR1 SGHVS and CDR2 FNYEAQ. The CDR3 spells CASSRQGKETQYF. The CDR3 bases are TGTGCCAGCAGCCGACAGGGGAAAGAGACCCAGTACTTC. Full variable domain (outside the CDR3, taken from reference TRBV7-6 and TRBJ2-5): GAGVSQSPRYKVTKRGQDVALRCDPISGHVSLYWYRQALGQGPEFLTYFNYEAQQDKSGLPNDRFSAERPEGSISTLTIQRTEQRDSAMYRCASSRQGKETQYFGPGTRLLVL.

V is TRBV7-9 and J is TRBJ1-5; D gene unclear. This CDR3 has 13 amino acids. The germline V and J ends were trimmed by 1 base and 4 bases, with 5 bases remaining between them. Germline assignment: CDR1 SEHNR and CDR2 FQNEAQ (reference sequence). In DNA form, the CDR3 reads TGTGCCAGCAGCTTAGACGAGAATCAGCCCCAGCATTTT. This encodes CASSLDENQPQHF.

CDR3 loop: CASSQTVREGGYTF. In DNA, the CDR3 is TGCGCCAGCAGCCAGACCGTCAGGGAGGGCGGCTACACCTTC. J is TRBJ1-2 and V is TRBV4-3; TRBD1 is a possible D gene (5 bases). This CDR3 region has 14 residues. Trimming took off 3 bases at V and 8 bases at J, with 16 bases between the two ends. Germline V gene lookup returns CDR1 LGHNA and CDR2 YSLEER.

J is TRBJ1-2 and V is TRBV7-2; D is unresolved. Germline V lookup: CDR1 SGHTA, CDR2 FQGNSA. The CDR3 is made up of 13 amino acids. The germline V and J ends were trimmed by 2 bases and 7 bases, with 11 bases remaining between them. This CDR3 reads CASSLLLEAGYTF. The DNA of the CDR3 is TGTGCCAGCAGCTTATTATTGGAGGCTGGCTACACCTTC.

The V call is TRBV29-1, the J call TRBJ1-1; 9 bases agree with TRBD1. Germline assignment: CDR1 SQVTM and CDR2 ANQGSEA. V gave up 6 bases and J gave up 4 bases; unmatched junction bases: 9. The CDR3 is made up of 14 amino acids. As DNA, the CDR3 is TGCAGCGTAAAAAAACAGGGGGCTGGCACTGAAGCTTTCTTT. It specifies CSVKKQGAGTEAFF.

This clone was counted between two and nine times. V is TRBV19 and J is TRBJ1-1; 10 bases map to TRBD1. This CDR3 region has 14 residues. In germline, CDR1 is LNHDA, CDR2 SQIVND (reference sequence). V lost 10 bases, J lost 11 bases, and 16 bases stayed unmatched. CDR3 nucleotide sequence: TGTGCCACCCTACTAGGGACAGGGGCTTCAATCGCTTTCTTT. This translates into CATLLGTGASIAFF. Together with reference TRBV19 and TRBJ1-1, the CDR3 gives the full variable domain: DGGITQSPKYLFRKEGQNVTLSCEQNLNHDAMYWYRQDPGQGLRLIYYSQIVNDFQKGDIAEGYSVSREKKESFPLTVTSAQKNPTAFYLCATLLGTGASIAFFGQGTRLTVV.

The CDR3 spells CASRTGEGNQPQHF. The CDR3 coding sequence is TGTGCCAGCAGGACAGGGGAGGGCAATCAGCCCCAGCATTTT. The rearrangement uses TRBV7-2 and TRBJ1-5, with 8 bases matching TRBD1. Germline V gene sequence: CDR1 SGHTA, CDR2 FQGNSA. With 6 bases clipped from V and 2 bases from J, the junction kept 3 bases outside the gene matches. The CDR3 covers 14 residues.

The CDR3 DNA reads TGTGCCAGCAGCTTAATCTTGGGACGGGAGGCAACCGGGGAGCTGTTTTTT. Encoded protein: CASSLILGREATGELFF. The rearrangement joins TRBV7-8 to TRBJ2-2; 7 bases line up with TRBD2. This CDR3 spans 17 amino acids. V gave up 2 bases and J gave up 5 bases; unmatched junction bases: 11. CDR1 and CDR2 (germline): SGHVS, FQNEAQ.

As for this clone: A read error may produce the germline difference seen at one junction end. The gene calls are TRBV9 and TRBJ1-4; no reliable D call. Looked up from germline, CDR1 is SGDLS and CDR2 is YYNGEE. There are 14 residues in the CDR3. CDR3 DNA: TGTGCCAGCAGCGTAGACGGTGCTAAGGAAAAACTGTTTTTT. This sequence encodes CASSVDGAKEKLFF.

The V and J genes are TRBV11-2 and TRBJ2-3; perhaps TRBD2 as D (6 bases). The germline gives CDR1 SGHAT, CDR2 FQNNGV. This CDR3 has 18 residues. V lost 3 bases to trimming and J lost 5 bases, with 24 bases between them. CDR3 protein: CASSFGEVADSPLDTQYF. CDR3 nucleotide sequence: TGTGCCAGCAGCTTCGGCGAGGTAGCGGACTCACCCCTAGATACGCAGTATTTT. Looking up the rest from reference TRBV11-2 and TRBJ2-3 gives the full variable domain: EAGVAQSPRYKIIEKRQSVAFWCNPISGHATLYWYQQILGQGPKLLIQFQNNGVVDDSQLPKDRFSAERLKGVDSTLKIQPAKLEDSAVYLCASSFGEVADSPLDTQYFGPGTRLTVL.

J is TRBJ2-7 and V is TRBV6-1; tentatively, D is TRBD1 (6 bases). The CDR3 contains 13 residues. V was clipped by 1 base and J by 13 bases, with 17 bases between them. The germline V gene has CDR1 MNHNS and CDR2 SASEGT. CDR3 region: CASSEESPTGGYF. DNA of the CDR3: TGTGCCAGCAGTGAAGAAAGTCCGACAGGCGGCTACTTC.

Only a few counts were recorded for this clone. The chain is built from TRBV7-9 and TRBJ2-1, with 15 bases matching TRBD2. Looked up from germline, CDR1 is SEHNR and CDR2 is FQNEAQ (reference sequence). This CDR3 has 17 amino acids. Trimming at V came to 3 bases and at J to 8 bases, leaving 8 bases not matched to a gene. The CDR3 region is CASSFPGTSGRYDEQFF. In nucleotides, the CDR3 is TGTGCCAGCAGCTTCCCTGGGACTAGCGGGAGGTACGATGAGCAGTTCTTC.

This clone was counted between two and nine times. This chain connects TRBV4-2 to TRBJ2-1; TRBD2 matches 13 bases. The CDR3 covers 21 residues. The ends lost 2 bases at V and 4 bases at J; junction bases unmatched: 17. Germline assignment: CDR1 LGHNA and CDR2 YNFKEQ. The CDR3 coding sequence is TGTGCCAGCAGCCAATTCCTCGGGACTAGCGGGACCTCGGTATGGTACAATGAGCAGTTCTTC. Protein: CASSQFLGTSGTSVWYNEQFF.

The chain employs TRBV15 and TRBJ2-3, with D perhaps TRBD2 (6 bases). The CDR3 contains 16 residues. Germline V gene sequence: CDR1 LNHNV, CDR2 YYDKDF (reference sequence). The V end was cut by 5 bases, the J end by 3 bases, with 18 bases between. Here the CDR3 DNA reads TGTGCCACCAGCCTACCATGGGGGGTGGGAACAGATACGCAGTATTTT. Residues: CATSLPWGVGTDTQYF.

V usage is TRBV4-2 and J usage is TRBJ2-7, with TRBD2 matching 9 bases. The germline V gene encodes CDR1 LGHNA and CDR2 YNFKEQ. The CDR3 is made up of 15 amino acids. V lost 1 base and J lost 2; bases outside the gene matches: 3. The CDR3 region is CASSQGAGGTYEQYF. The CDR3 region has the DNA TGTGCCAGCAGCCAAGGAGCGGGAGGTACCTACGAGCAGTACTTC.